This TCR beta chain was documented in a study of blood T cell repertoires in COVID-19. Study-wide context: The cDNA or gDNA used as material had been derived from T cells, B-cell-depleted T cells, or PBMCs.

Authors' data handling: Scientists estimated how many nucleated cells there were by amplifying reference gene primers. Using immunoSEQ multiplex PCR, the repertoire was profiled, and TCRdb retains in-frame clones only, with some absent. The DNA was the basis for D and trimming; V, J and clone size are from that table. The top ten clones hold almost 5% of a sample with some 180,000 clones, roughly 93% of them seen once. This receptor was obtained from a man aged 18 to 29 with COVID-19, enrolled during active disease. Sequences were obtained from peripheral blood.

The CDR3 sequence is CASSLVPSGLPKDTGELFF. The CDR3 DNA reads as TGCGCCAGCAGCTTGGTCCCTAGCGGGCTCCCTAAGGACACCGGGGAGCTGTTTTTT. The chain couples TRBV5-1 to TRBJ2-2, with 8 bases that match TRBD2. This CDR3 contains 19 residues. After removal of 0 bases from V and 3 bases from J, the junction contained 13 bases not matched to a gene. Per germline, CDR1 SGHRS and CDR2 YFSETQ.